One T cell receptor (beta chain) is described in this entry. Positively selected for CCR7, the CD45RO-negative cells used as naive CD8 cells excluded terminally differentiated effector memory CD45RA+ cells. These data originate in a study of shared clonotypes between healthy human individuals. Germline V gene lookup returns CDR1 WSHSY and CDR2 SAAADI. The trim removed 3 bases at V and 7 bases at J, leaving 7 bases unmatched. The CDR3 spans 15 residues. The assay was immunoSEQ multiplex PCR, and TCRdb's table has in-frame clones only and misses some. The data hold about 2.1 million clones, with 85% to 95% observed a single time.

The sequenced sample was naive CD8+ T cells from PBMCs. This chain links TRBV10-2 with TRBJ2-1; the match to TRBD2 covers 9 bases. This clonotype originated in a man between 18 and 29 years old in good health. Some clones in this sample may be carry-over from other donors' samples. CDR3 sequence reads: CASSEKREVGNEQFF. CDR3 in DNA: TGCGCCAGCAGTGAAAAGCGGGAGGTTGGAAATGAGCAGTTCTTC.